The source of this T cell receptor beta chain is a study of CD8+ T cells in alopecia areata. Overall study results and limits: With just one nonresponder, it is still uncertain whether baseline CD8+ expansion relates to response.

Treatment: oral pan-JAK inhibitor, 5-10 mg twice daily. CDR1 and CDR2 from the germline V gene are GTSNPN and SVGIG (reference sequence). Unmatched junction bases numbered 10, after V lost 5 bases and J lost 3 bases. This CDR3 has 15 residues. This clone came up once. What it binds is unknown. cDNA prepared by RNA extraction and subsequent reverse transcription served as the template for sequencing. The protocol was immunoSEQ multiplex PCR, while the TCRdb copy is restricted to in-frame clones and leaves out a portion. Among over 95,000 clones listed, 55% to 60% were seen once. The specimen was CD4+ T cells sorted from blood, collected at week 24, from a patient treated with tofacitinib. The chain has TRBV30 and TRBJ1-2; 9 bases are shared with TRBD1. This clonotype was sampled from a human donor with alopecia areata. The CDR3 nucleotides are TGTGCCTGGGCAGGACAGGGGATCGGGGACTATGGCTACACCTTC. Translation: CAWAGQGIGDYGYTF.